This T cell receptor beta chain was sequenced in a study of neurological immune-mediated disorders. This clonotype was picked up many times. Germline assignment: CDR1 SGHRS and CDR2 YFSETQ. Losses at the gene ends were 0 bases for V and 6 bases for J; bases not matched to a gene: 7. This CDR3 has 16 amino acids. Specified time point: longitudinal time-point 3. TCRdb ran MiXCR on the 5' RACE reads and lists one entry per CDR3 protein. Of approximately 48,000 distinct CDR3 sequences in the sample, approximately 11% were seen once. The source material was PBMCs. The chain carries TRBV5-1 and TRBJ2-3, with 10 bases fitting TRBD2. The sequence was obtained from a male donor with HTLV-1-associated myelopathy (HAM/TSP). Written as DNA, the CDR3 is TGCGCCAGCAGCTTGGCCGCTAGCGGGGGCTTTGATACGCAGTATTTT. Translation gives CASSLAASGGFDTQYF.